A selection of T cell receptor beta chains follows, all from one sample in a study of CD4 and CD8 cells across lung adenocarcinoma regions. TCRdb reanalysed the PCR reads using MiXCR and keeps one entry per CDR3 protein. The table shows about 3,500 distinct CDR3 sequences, with over 60% occurring only once. The sequenced sample consisted of CD4+ T cells from the margin of a lung tumor. The receptors were gathered from a female donor with lung adenocarcinoma. The CD4 and CD8 labels of this study may be unreliable. Both conserved end residues are part of each CDR3. A D gene is named only where the DNA matches it firmly. Where a row states a size, it is once, few, many or the class of an expanded clone; other rows omit it.

J	V	size	D	DNA	CDR3
TRBJ2-2	TRBV6-5	NA	TRBD1	TGTGCCAGCAGTTACAGGGGGCAAAACACCGGGGAGCTGTTTTTT	CASSYRGQNTGELFF
TRBJ2-1	TRBV7-2	NA	NA	TGTGCCAGCAGTTCCGACCATGAGCAGTTCTTC	CASSSDHEQFF
TRBJ2-2	TRBV11-3	NA	NA	TGTGCCAGCAGCTCGAGCGGGACCGGGGAGCTGTTTTTT	CASSSSGTGELFF
TRBJ1-2	TRBV6-1	NA	NA	TGTGCCAGCAGTGAGCGGTTAAGAACCGACGGCGCTAACTATGGCTACACCTTC	CASSERLRTDGANYGYTF
TRBJ2-1	TRBV10-3	large	NA	TGTGCCATCAGCGCAGGCCGGAGCTCCTACAATGAGCAGTTCTTC	CAISAGRSSYNEQFF
TRBJ2-5	TRBV6-4	NA	NA	TGTGGCGGGGGTGACGGGGGCCGCGACAAAGATACCCAGTACTTC	CGGGDGGRDKDTQYF
TRBJ2-3	TRBV7-3	NA	TRBD2	TGTGCCAGCAGCTTCGGGGGGTTCACAGATACGCAGTATTTT	CASSFGGFTDTQYF
TRBJ2-1	TRBV7-3	few	TRBD2	TGTGCCAGCAGCCGGTGGACTAGCGGGACCCACAATGAGCAGTTCTTC	CASSRWTSGTHNEQFF
TRBJ1-4	TRBV6-1	NA	NA	TGTGCCAGCAGTGAAGGAGTGGATGAAAAACTGTTTTTT	CASSEGVDEKLFF
TRBJ2-1	TRBV7-2	large	NA	TGTGCCAGCAGCTTAGCGGAGTTGGATGAGCAGTTCTTC	CASSLAELDEQFF
TRBJ1-2	TRBV6-5	NA	NA	TGTGCCAGCAGTTACTTCCGGACAGCTCCTAACTATGGCTACACCTTC	CASSYFRTAPNYGYTF
TRBJ2-1	TRBV6-5	NA	TRBD2	TGTGCCAGCAGTTCCCGACCGGGACTAGCGGGAGGCTACAATGAGCAGTTCTTC	CASSSRPGLAGGYNEQFF
TRBJ2-1	TRBV6-4	few	NA	TGTGCCACCCCCCCGGGTCCAGACGTCGATGAGCAGTTCTTC	CATPPGPDVDEQFF
TRBJ2-7	TRBV4-1	NA	NA	TGCGCCAGCAGCCAAGATTTAATGGGCGAGCAGTACTTC	CASSQDLMGEQYF